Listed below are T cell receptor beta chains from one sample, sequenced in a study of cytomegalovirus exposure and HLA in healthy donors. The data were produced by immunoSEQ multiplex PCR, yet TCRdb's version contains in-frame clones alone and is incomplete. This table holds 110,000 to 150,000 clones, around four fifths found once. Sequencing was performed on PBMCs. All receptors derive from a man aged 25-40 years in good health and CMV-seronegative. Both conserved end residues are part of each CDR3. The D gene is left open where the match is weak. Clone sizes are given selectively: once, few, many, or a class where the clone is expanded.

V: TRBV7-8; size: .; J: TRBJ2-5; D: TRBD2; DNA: TGTGCCAGCAGCCGCGGGGGAGAGACCCAGTACTTC; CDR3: CASSRGGETQYF
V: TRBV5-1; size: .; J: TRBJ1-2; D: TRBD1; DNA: TGCGCCAGCAGCTTGAGAGGGACAGGGGTGGATGGCTACACCTTC; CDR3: CASSLRGTGVDGYTF
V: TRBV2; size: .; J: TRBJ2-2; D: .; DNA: TGTGCCAGCAGGGGGTGGGGCAGGGGGGACACCGGGGAGCTGTTTTTT; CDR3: CASRGWGRGDTGELFF
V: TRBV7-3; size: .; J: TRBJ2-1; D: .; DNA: TGTGCCAGCAGCTTACGGGGAGGACCCTACAATGAGCAGTTCTTC; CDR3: CASSLRGGPYNEQFF
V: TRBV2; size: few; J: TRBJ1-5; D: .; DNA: TGTGCCAGCAAACAGGTCCTAAATCAGCCCCAGCATTTT; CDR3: CASKQVLNQPQHF
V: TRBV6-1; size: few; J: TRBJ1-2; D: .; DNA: TGTGCCAGCACGGCTAGCGGACAGTGGGGCTATGGCTACACCTTC; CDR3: CASTASGQWGYGYTF
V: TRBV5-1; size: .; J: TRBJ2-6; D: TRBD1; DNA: TGCGCCAGCAGCTCGGGACAGGGACGCCACTCTGGGGCCAACGTCCTGACTTTC; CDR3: CASSSGQGRHSGANVLTF
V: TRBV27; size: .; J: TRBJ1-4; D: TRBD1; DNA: TGTGCCAGCAGCAGCGGACAGGGGGCAATCGTTGAAAAACTGTTTTTT; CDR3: CASSSGQGAIVEKLFF
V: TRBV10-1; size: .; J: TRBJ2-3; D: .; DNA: TGCGCCAGCAGTGAGACGGGATCAGATACGCAGTATTTT; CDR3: CASSETGSDTQYF
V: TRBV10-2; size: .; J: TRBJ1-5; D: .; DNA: TGCGCCAGCAGTGAGTCCTTCGGGGGGTATCAGCCCCAGCATTTT; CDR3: CASSESFGGYQPQHF
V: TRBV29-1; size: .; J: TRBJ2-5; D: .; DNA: TGCAGCGTTGAAGACCCCACCCCGGAAACAGCACAAGAGACCCAGTACTTC; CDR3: CSVEDPTPETAQETQYF
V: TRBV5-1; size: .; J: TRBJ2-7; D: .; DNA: TGCGCCAGCAGCTTGGTACAGGGTATTACCTACGAGCAGTACTTC; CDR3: CASSLVQGITYEQYF
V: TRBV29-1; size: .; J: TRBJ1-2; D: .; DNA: TGCAGCGTTGAACCGGGGGATAGCTATGGCTACCCCTTC; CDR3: CSVEPGDSYGYPF
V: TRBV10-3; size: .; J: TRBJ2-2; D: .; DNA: TGTGCCATCAGTGAGAGGGGCACAGGAAACACCGGGGAGCTGTTTTTT; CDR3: CAISERGTGNTGELFF
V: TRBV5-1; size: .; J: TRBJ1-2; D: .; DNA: TGCGCCAGCAGCCCGAGGTCGGACTATGGCTACACCTTC; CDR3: CASSPRSDYGYTF
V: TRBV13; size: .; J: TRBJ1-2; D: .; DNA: TGTGCCAGCAGCACACGGCCTAAGACAGGCCAAACCCATGGCTACACCTTC; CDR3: CASSTRPKTGQTHGYTF
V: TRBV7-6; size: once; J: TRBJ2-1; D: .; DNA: TGTGCCAGCAGCGAAGGTAGCGGTTCCTACAATGAGCAGTTCTTC; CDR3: CASSEGSGSYNEQFF
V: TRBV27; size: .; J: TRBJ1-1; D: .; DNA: TGTGCCAGCAGTTTCAGGGAAAATGGTGGAGCTTTCTTT; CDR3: CASSFRENGGAFF
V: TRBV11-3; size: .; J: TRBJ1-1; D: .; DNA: TGTGCCAGCAGCTTGGGGGGGCGAGGGAACACTGAAGCTTTCTTT; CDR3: CASSLGGRGNTEAFF
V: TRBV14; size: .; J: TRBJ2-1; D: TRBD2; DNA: TGTGCCAGCAGCCCATGGACTAGCGGGCGGGACAATGAGCAGTTCTTC; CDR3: CASSPWTSGRDNEQFF
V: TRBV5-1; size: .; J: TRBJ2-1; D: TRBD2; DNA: TGCGCCAGCAGCGATGTAGCGGGAGAGCAGTTCTTC; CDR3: CASSDVAGEQFF
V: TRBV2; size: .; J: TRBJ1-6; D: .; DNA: TGTGCCAGCAGTGAAGCGCTTCGGGGTAGAGTCGCGAATTCACCCCTCCACTTT; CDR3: CASSEALRGRVANSPLHF
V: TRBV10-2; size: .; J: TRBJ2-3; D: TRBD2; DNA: TGCGCCAGCAGTCTAGCGGGGGGCACAGATACGCAGTATTTT; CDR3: CASSLAGGTDTQYF
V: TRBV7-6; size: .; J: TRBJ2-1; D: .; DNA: TGTGCCAGCAGCTCCCGCCTGGCGGCGAAGAGCTCCTACAATGAGCAGTTCTTC; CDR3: CASSSRLAAKSSYNEQFF
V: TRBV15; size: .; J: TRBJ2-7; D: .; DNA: TGTGCCACCAGCAGAGATGATCGCAGGTTGATATACTTC; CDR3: CATSRDDRRLIYF
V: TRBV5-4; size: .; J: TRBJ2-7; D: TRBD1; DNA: TGTGCCAGCAGCAGAGAGGACAGGGGAGTGAACGAGCAGTACTTC; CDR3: CASSREDRGVNEQYF
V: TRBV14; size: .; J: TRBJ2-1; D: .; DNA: TGTGCCAGCAGCCAAGAGAGGGGGACGCTATCCTACAATGAGCAGTTCTTC; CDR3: CASSQERGTLSYNEQFF
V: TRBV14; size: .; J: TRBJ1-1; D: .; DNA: TGTGCCAGCAGCCAAACAGCAGTCACTGAAGCTTTCTTT; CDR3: CASSQTAVTEAFF
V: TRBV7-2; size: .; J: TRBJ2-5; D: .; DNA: TGTGCCAGCAGCTCCGAGTTGGAAGAGACCCAGTACTTC; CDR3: CASSSELEETQYF
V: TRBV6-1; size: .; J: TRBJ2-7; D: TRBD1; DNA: TGTGCCAGCAGGCTGGGACAGGGGGCGGAAGAGCAGTACTTC; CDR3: CASRLGQGAEEQYF
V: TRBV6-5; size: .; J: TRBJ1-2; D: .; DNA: TGTGCCAGCAGTTACTCGTCAACACCCAGCTATGGCTACACCTTC; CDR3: CASSYSSTPSYGYTF
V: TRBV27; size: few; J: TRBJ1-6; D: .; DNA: TGTGCCAGCAGTTTGGTACCGAGCTATAATTCACCCCTCCACTTT; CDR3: CASSLVPSYNSPLHF
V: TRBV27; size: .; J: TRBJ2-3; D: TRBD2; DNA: TGTGCCAGCAGACTAGCGGGAGGTGGTGATACGCAGTATTTT; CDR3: CASRLAGGGDTQYF
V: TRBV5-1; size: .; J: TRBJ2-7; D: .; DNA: TGCGCCAGCAGCTTGGCACAGTTCTCCTACGAGCAGTACTTC; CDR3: CASSLAQFSYEQYF
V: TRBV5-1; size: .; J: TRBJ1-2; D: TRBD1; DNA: TGCGCCAGCAGCTTGGCCGCAACAGGGGGCGAAGGCTACACCTTC; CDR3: CASSLAATGGEGYTF
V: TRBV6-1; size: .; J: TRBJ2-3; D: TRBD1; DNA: TGTGCCAGCAGCTCGGGACAGGGGCTCACAGATACGCAGTATTTT; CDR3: CASSSGQGLTDTQYF
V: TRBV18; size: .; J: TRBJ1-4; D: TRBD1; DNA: TGTGCCAGCTCAGGACAGGGCGGGTCAACTAATGAAAAACTGTTTTTT; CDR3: CASSGQGGSTNEKLFF
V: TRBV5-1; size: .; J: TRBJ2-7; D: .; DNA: TGCGCCAGCAGCCCCGGGACGGGAGACGGGGAGCAGTACTTC; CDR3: CASSPGTGDGEQYF
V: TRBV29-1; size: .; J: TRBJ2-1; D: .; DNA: TGCAGCGTTGAAGGCGGCGGTAGCTCCTACAATGAGCAGTTCTTC; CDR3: CSVEGGGSSYNEQFF
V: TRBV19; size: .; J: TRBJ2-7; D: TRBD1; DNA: TGTGCCAGTAGCAGACAGGGGACTTCCTACGAGCAGTACTTC; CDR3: CASSRQGTSYEQYF
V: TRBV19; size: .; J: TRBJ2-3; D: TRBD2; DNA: TGTGCCAGTAGAAATGGGGGGGCAGATACGCAGTATTTT; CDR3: CASRNGGADTQYF
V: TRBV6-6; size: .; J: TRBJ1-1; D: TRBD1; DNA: TGTGCCAGCAGGGGACAGCCTAACACTGAAGCTTTCTTT; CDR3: CASRGQPNTEAFF
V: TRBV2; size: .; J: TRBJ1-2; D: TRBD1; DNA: TGTGCCAGCATGGGAAGGACAGGGGAAGGCGGCTACACCTTC; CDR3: CASMGRTGEGGYTF
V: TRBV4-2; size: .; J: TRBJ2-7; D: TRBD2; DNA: TGTGCCAGCACCTTAGCGGGAGGGGCCTACGAGCAGTACTTC; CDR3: CASTLAGGAYEQYF
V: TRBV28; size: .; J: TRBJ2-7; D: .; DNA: TGTGCCAGCAGTGCAGGGGACTACTCCTACGAGCAGTACTTC; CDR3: CASSAGDYSYEQYF
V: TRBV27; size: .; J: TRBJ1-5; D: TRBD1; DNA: TGTGCCAGCCGCCGGGGGGGACAGGGGAATCAGCCCCAGCATTTT; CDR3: CASRRGGQGNQPQHF
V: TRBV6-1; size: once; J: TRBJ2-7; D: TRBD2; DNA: TGTGCCAGCAGTGGGAGACTAGCGTCGAGCTCCTACGAGCAGTACTTC; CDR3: CASSGRLASSSYEQYF
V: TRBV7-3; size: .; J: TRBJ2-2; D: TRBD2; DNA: TGTGCCAGCAGCTTATTTCCTAGCGGTTACACCGGGGAGCTGTTTTTT; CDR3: CASSLFPSGYTGELFF
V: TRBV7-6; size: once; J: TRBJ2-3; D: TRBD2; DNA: TGTGCCAGCAGCTTAGCTCGTTTGGGGGGGGCAGATACGCAGTATTTT; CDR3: CASSLARLGGADTQYF
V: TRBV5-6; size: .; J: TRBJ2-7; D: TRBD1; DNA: TGTGCCAGCAGCTTGGTCGCGACAGGGGGGCCATACGAGCAGTACTTC; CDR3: CASSLVATGGPYEQYF
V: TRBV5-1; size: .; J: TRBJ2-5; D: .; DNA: TGCGCCAGCAGTTGGGAGCAAGAGACCCAGTACTTC; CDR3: CASSWEQETQYF
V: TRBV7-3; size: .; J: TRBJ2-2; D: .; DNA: TGTGCCAGCAGCCCTCGGACGGCGGGGACCGGGGAGCTGTTTTTT; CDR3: CASSPRTAGTGELFF
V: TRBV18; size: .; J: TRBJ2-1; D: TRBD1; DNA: TGTGCCAGCTCACCATTCCGGGACAGGTCATACAATGAGCAGTTCTTC; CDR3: CASSPFRDRSYNEQFF
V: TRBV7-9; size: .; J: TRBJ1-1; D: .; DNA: TGTGCCAGCAGCATCACAGGGAAAGCAATGACTGAAGCTTTCTTT; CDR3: CASSITGKAMTEAFF
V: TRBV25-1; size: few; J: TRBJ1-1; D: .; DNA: TGTGCCAGCAGTGTAAGAGGGCCCATGAACACTGAAGCTTTCTTT; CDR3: CASSVRGPMNTEAFF
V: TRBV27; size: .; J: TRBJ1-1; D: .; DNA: TGTGCCAGCAGTTTATCAGGGGGAAGCTTGAACACTGAAGCTTTCTTT; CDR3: CASSLSGGSLNTEAFF
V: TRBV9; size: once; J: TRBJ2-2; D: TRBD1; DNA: TGTGCCAGCAGCCCCGGGACAGGGGTAGCCGGGGAGCTGTTTTTT; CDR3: CASSPGTGVAGELFF
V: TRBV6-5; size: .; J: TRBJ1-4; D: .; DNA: TGTGCCAGCAGTTCCGGGGCCCCAGGGGATGGTGAAAAACTGTTTTTT; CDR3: CASSSGAPGDGEKLFF
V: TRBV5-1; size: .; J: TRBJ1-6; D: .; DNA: TGCGCCAGTATCTCATGCAGGGTTTTTGATAATTCACCCCTCCACTTT; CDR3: CASISCRVFDNSPLHF
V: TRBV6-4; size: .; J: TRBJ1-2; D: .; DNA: TGTGCCAGCAGTGAAGACAGCACTAACTATGGCTACACCTTC; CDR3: CASSEDSTNYGYTF